This T cell receptor beta chain was retrieved from a study of PD-1 blockade in classical Hodgkin lymphoma. CDR1 is SEHNR and CDR2 is FQNEAQ in the germline V gene (reference sequence). Trimming removed 6 bases from V and 4 bases from J, with 16 bases in between. CDR3 size: 15 residues. The time point was: newly diagnosed, previously untreated cHL patient sample. Magnetic negative selection of thawed PBMCs was the method by which CD4+ T cells were purified. Clones were read by immunoSEQ multiplex PCR, and TCRdb kept only the in-frame ones, dropping some. The table lists 15,000 to 20,000 clones, about 92% of them singletons, with 0.51% in the top ten.

The sample consisted of CD4+ T cells from blood. The chain combines TRBV7-9 with TRBJ2-1, with D tentatively TRBD2 (6 bases). This sequence was found in a human donor with classical Hodgkin lymphoma. CDR3 residues: CASRLSGREYNEQFF. CDR3 sequence (DNA): TGTGCCAGCAGACTTAGCGGCCGCGAGTACAATGAGCAGTTCTTC. Using reference TRBV7-9 and TRBJ2-1 for the parts outside the CDR3, the full variable domain is DTGVSQNPRHKITKRGQNVTFRCDPISEHNRLYWYRQTLGQGPEFLTYFQNEAQLEKSRLLSDRFSAERPKGSFSTLEIQRTEQGDSAMYLCASRLSGREYNEQFFGPGTRLTVL.